These T cell receptor beta chains were read from a single sample in a study of control samples from healthy donors and cancer patients. The protocol was immunoSEQ multiplex PCR, while the TCRdb copy is restricted to in-frame clones and leaves out a portion. Of around 170,000 clones listed, about 90% are singletons. The sequenced sample was blood. The receptor set was obtained from a woman aged 30 to 39 in good health. CDR3s leave out the opening cysteine and the closing phenylalanine or tryptophan. The order of the fields is CDR3 length, V gene, CDR3 protein.

>10|TRBV12-3/TRBV12-4
ASSFEVGEQF
>12|TRBV10-3
AISSNQRANVLT
>12|TRBV5-1
ASSPGGSYNEQF
>11|TRBV29-1
SATGTVNTEAF
>9|TRBV7-2
ASSNYYEQY
>12|TRBV29-1
SVERGRGGNEQF
>11|TRBV23-1
ASRFRGGYGYT
>15|TRBV6-1
ASSVIYIASSYNEQF
>12|TRBV28
ASIKGTGYYEQY
>11|TRBV10-3
ASQTGGNYGYT
>11|TRBV27
ASRPAQGNEQF
>13|TRBV9
ASSGPSGLLNEQF
>11|TRBV7-9
ASSPSLSYEQY
>12|TRBV4-1
ASSQALSGFEAF
>14|TRBV5-1
ASSPGLAGGQETQY
>14|TRBV11-1
ASSLGVQHHTDTQY
>16|TRBV9
ASSFLSRDRAGANVLT
>13|TRBV6-5
ASSTHPSAGYGYT
>16|TRBV5-5
ASSFRGGGAGVYNEQF
>15|TRBV5-5
ASTHLAGVQHTGELF
>9|TRBV6-1
ASSETGELF
>16|TRBV19
ASSLILRDSSGANVLT
>12|TRBV7-2
ASSPSQGSLIQY
>12|TRBV14
ASSQDGAGSPLH
>12|TRBV2
ASQRPSSTGELF
>10|TRBV29-1
SADRRGETQY
>12|TRBV19
ASSIPLGLYGYT
>12|TRBV3-1/TRBV3-2
ASSQVRAQSPLH
>14|TRBV5-4
ASSPPQGTSNYGYT
>11|TRBV10-3
AVARGADTEAF
>12|TRBV6-5
ASSLRFSYNEQF
>10|TRBV30
AWGTLGNTIY
>12|TRBV4-1
ASSQPHGEETQY
>13|TRBV5-5
ASSLDSANTGELF
>14|TRBV11-3
ASSPRLAGGKDEQY
>11|TRBV6-5
ASSTDRVNGYT
>12|TRBV5-4
ASSPSGQQETQY
>13|TRBV7-9
ASSTGLSEQETQY